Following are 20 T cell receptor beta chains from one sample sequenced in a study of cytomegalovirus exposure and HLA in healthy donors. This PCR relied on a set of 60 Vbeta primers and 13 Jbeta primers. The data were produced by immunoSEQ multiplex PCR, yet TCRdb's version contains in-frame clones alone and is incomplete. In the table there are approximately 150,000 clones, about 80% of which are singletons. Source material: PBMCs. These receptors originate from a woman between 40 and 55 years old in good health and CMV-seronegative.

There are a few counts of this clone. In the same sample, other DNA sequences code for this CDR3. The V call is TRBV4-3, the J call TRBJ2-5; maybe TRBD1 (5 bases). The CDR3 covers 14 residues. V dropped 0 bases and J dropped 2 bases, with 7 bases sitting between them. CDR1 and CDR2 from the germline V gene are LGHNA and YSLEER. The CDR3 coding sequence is TGCGCCAGCAGCCAAGATCGACAGCAAGAGACCCAGTACTTC. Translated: CASSQDRQQETQYF.

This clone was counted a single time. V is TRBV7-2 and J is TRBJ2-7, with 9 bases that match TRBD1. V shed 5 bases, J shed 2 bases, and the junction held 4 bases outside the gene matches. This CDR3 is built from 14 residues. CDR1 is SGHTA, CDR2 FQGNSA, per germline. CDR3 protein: CASSRQGGTYEQYF. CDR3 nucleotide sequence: TGTGCCAGCAGCCGACAGGGGGGCACCTACGAGCAGTACTTC.

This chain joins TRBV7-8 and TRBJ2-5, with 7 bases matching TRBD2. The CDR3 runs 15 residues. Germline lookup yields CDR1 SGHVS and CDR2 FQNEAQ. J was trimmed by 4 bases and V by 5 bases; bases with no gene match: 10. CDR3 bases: TGTGCCAGCAGCACCCCCTCGGGGGGAGGAGAGACCCAGTACTTC. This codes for CASSTPSGGGETQYF.

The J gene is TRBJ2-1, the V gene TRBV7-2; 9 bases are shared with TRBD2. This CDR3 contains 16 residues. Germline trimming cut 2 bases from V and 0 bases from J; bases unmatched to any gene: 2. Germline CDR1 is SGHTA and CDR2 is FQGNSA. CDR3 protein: CASSLLAGNSYNEQFF. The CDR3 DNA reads TGTGCCAGCAGCTTACTAGCGGGGAACTCCTACAATGAGCAGTTCTTC.

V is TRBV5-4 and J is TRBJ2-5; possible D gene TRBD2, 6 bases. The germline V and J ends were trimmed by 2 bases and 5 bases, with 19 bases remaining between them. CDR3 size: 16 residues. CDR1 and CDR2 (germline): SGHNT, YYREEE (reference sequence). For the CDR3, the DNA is TGTGCCAGCAGCTTTCCCAGACCGGCCGGAGGGGAGACCCAGTACTTC. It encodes CASSFPRPAGGETQYF.

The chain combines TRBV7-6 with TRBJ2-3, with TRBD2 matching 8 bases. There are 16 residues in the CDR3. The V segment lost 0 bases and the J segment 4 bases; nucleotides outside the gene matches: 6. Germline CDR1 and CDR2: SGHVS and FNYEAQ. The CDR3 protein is CASSLASGEVADTQYF. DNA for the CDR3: TGTGCCAGCAGCTTAGCTAGCGGGGAGGTGGCAGATACGCAGTATTTT.

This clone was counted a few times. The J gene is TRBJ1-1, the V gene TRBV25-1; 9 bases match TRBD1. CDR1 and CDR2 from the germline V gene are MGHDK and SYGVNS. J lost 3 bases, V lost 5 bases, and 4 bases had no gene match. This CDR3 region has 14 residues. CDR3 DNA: TGTGCCAGCAGTAGGACAGGGGCGGACACTGAAGCTTTCTTT. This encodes CASSRTGADTEAFF.

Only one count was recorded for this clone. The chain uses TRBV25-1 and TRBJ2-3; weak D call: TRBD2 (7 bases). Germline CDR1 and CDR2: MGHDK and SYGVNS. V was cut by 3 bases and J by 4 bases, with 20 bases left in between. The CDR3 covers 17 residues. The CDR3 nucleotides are TGTGCCAGCAGTGAGGGGGGGGCGGGAATAAGAGCAGATACGCAGTATTTT. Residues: CASSEGGAGIRADTQYF.

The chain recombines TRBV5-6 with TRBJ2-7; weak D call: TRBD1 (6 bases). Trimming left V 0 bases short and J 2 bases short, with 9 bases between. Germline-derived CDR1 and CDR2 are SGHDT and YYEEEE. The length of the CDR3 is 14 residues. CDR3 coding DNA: TGTGCCAGCAGCTTGGGTGGGGGCCCCTACGAGCAGTACTTC. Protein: CASSLGGGPYEQYF.

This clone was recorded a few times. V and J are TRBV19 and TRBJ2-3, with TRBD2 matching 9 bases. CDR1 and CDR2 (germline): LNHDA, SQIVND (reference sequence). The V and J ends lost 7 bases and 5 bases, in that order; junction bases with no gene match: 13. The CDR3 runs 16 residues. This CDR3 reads CASKGYLAGPQDTQYF. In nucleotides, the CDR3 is TGTGCCAGTAAGGGTTACCTAGCGGGGCCTCAAGATACGCAGTATTTT.

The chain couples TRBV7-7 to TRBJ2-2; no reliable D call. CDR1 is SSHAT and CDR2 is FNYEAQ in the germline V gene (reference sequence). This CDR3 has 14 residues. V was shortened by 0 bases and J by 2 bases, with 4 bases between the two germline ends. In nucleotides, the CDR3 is TGTGCCAGCAGCTTAGCCGTAAACACCGGGGAGCTGTTTTTT. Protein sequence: CASSLAVNTGELFF.

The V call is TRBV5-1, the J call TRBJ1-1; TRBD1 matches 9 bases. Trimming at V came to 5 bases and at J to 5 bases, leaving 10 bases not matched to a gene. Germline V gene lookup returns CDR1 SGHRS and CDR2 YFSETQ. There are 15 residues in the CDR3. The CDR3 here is CASSSNTGGRTEAFF. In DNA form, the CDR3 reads TGCGCCAGCAGTTCAAACACAGGGGGCCGGACTGAAGCTTTCTTT.

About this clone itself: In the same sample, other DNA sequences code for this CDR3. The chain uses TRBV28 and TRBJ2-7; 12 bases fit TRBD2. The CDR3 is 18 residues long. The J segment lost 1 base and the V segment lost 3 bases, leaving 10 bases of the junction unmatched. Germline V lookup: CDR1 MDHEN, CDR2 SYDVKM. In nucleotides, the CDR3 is TGTGCCAGCAGTTTTAGGCTAGCGGGGGGGCCTTATTCCTACGAGCAGTACTTC. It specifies CASSFRLAGGPYSYEQYF.

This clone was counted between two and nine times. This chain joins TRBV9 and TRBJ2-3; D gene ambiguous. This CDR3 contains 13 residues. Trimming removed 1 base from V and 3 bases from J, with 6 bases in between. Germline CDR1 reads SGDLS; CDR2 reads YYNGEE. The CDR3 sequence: CASSVIQTDTQYF. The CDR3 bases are TGTGCCAGCAGCGTAATTCAGACAGATACGCAGTATTTT.

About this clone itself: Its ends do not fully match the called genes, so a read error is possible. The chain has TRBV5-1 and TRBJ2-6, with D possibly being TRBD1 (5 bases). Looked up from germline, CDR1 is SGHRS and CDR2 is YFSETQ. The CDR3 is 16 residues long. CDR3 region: CASSLGDRSGANGLTF. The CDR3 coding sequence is TGCGCCAGCAGCTTGGGTGACAGATCTGGGGCCAACGGCCTGACTTTC.

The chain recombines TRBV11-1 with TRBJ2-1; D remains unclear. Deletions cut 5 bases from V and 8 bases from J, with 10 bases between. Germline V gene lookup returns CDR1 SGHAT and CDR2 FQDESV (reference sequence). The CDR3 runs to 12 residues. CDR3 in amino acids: CASSLTWDEQFF. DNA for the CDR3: TGTGCCAGCAGCCTGACTTGGGATGAGCAGTTCTTC.

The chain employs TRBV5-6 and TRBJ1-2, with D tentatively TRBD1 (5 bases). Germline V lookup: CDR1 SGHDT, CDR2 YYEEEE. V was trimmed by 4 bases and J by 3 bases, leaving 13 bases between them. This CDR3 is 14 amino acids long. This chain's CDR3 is CASSGGSAYYGYTF. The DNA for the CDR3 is TGTGCCAGCAGCGGGGGGTCGGCGTACTATGGCTACACCTTC.

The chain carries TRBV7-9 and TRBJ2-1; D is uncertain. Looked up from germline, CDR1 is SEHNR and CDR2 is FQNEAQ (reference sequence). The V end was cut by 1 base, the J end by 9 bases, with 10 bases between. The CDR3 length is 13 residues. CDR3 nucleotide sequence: TGTGCCAGCAGCTTAGAACTGTTCGTTGAGCAGTTCTTC. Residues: CASSLELFVEQFF.

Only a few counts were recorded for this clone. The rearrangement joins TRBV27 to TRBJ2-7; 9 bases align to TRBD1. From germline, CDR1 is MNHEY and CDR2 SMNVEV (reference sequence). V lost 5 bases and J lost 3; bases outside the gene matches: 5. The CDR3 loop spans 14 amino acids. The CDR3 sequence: CASSNGQGYYEQYF. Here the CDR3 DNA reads TGTGCCAGCAGTAATGGACAGGGGTACTACGAGCAGTACTTC.

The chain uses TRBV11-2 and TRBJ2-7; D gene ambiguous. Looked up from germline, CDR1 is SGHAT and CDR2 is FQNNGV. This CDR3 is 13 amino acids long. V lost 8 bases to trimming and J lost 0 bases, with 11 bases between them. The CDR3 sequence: CASCGLTSYEQYF. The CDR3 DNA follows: TGTGCCAGCTGCGGTCTGACCTCCTACGAGCAGTACTTC.